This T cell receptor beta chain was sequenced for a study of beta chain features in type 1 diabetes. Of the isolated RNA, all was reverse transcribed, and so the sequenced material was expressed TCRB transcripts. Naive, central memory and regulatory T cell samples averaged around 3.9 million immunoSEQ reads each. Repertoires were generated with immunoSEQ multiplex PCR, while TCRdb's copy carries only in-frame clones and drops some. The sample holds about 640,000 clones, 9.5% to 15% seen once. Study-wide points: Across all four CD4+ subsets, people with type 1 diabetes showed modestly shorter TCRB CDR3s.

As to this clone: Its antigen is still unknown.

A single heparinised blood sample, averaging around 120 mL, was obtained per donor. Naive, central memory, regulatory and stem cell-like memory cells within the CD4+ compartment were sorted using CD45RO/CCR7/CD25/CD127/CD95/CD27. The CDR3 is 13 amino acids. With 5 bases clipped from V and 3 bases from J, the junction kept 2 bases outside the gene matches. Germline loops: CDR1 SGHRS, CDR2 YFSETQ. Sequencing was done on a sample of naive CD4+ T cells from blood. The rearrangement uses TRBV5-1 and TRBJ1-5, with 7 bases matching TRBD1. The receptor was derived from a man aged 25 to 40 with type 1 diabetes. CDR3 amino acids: CASRGQDNQPQHF. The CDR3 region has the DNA TGCGCCAGCAGAGGACAGGACAATCAGCCCCAGCATTTT.